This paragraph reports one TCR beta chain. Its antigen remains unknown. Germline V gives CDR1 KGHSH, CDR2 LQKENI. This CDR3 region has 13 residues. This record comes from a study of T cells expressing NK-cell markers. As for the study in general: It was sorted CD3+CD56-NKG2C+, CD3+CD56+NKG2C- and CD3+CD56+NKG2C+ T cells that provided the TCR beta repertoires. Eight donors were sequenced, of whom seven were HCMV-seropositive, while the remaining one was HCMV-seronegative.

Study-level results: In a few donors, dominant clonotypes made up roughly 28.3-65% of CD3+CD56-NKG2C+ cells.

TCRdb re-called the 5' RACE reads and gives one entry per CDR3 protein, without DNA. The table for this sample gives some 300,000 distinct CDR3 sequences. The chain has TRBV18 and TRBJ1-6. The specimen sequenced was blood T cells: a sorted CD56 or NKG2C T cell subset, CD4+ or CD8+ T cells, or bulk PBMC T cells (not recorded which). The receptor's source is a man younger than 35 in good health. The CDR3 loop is CASSPELRSPLHF.